One T cell receptor beta chain is described in this entry. This sample is part of a study of radiotherapy plus CTLA-4 blockade in lung cancer. Study context: There were objective responses in 18% of patients, and around 30% had disease control.

Each patient with chemo-refractory metastatic non-small-cell lung cancer was treated with focal radiation plus CTLA-4 blockade using ipilimumab. The germline V and J ends were trimmed by 1 base and 6 bases, with 1 base remaining between them. The CDR3 sequence is 11 residues long. The V gene's germline CDR1 is SEHNR and CDR2 FQNEAQ (reference sequence). TCRdb's table, derived via immunoSEQ multiplex PCR, lists solely in-frame clones and lacks some. The table lists 80,000 to 95,000 clones, over 80% of them singletons, with 0.75% to 0.95% in the top ten. Sample: peripheral blood, taken from a patient treated with radiotherapy plus ipilimumab. This chain joins TRBV7-9 and TRBJ2-1; D gene unclear. This sequence originates from a human donor with non-small cell lung cancer who had stable disease on radiotherapy plus ipilimumab. The CDR3 DNA is TGTGCCAGCAGCTTAGGCAATGAGCAGTTCTTC. Its translation is CASSLGNEQFF.